These 14 T cell receptor beta chains came from one sample sequenced in a study of T cell repertoires in ileal Crohn's disease. Repertoires were generated with immunoSEQ multiplex PCR, while TCRdb's copy carries only in-frame clones and drops some. The data contain more than 5,500 clones, approximately 88% of them seen just once; the ten biggest clones take up about 0.8%. Surgical specimens yielded lamina propria lymphocytes, which were density-gradient separated and then sorted. The sequencing sample was made of CD4+ T cells from ileum. The receptors come from an adult with Crohn's disease. Some clones in this sample may be carry-over from other donors' samples.

The chain joins TRBV4-3 to TRBJ2-1; possibly TRBD1 for D (7 bases). Germline V gene lookup returns CDR1 LGHNA and CDR2 YSLEER. Trimming took 1 base from V and 10 from J, leaving 14 bases between them. This CDR3 is built from 14 residues. The CDR3 coding sequence is TGCGCCAGCAGCCAAGTTCAGGGGGGTAGGGAGCAGTTCTTC. The encoded protein is CASSQVQGGREQFF.

The chain couples TRBV6-1 to TRBJ1-1, with D perhaps matching TRBD1 (5 bases). The germline V and J ends were trimmed by 8 bases and 3 bases, with 19 bases remaining between them. This CDR3 is built from 15 residues. Per the germline V gene, CDR1 is MNHNS and CDR2 is SASEGT. The CDR3 loop is CASPGGGRGHTEAFF. The DNA for the CDR3 is TGTGCCAGCCCGGGGGGAGGGAGGGGTCACACTGAAGCTTTCTTT.

This chain joins TRBV5-5 and TRBJ1-3; 7 bases agree with TRBD1. Germline V gene sequence: CDR1 SGHKS, CDR2 YYEKEE (reference sequence). This CDR3 has 18 amino acids. V shed 0 bases, J shed 0 bases, and the junction held 9 bases outside the gene matches. The CDR3 DNA is TGTGCCAGCAGCTTGGAGCCTACAGGGGTCCTCTCTGGAAACACCATATATTTT. This codes for CASSLEPTGVLSGNTIYF. Variable domain in full (rest from reference TRBV5-5 and TRBJ1-3): DAGVTQSPTHLIKTRGQQVTLRCSPISGHKSVSWYQQVLGQGPQFIFQYYEKEERGRGNFPDRFSARQFPNYSSELNVNALLLGDSALYLCASSLEPTGVLSGNTIYFGEGSWLTVV.

The chain is built from TRBV7-2 and TRBJ2-5; D is possibly TRBD2 (6 bases). The germline V and J ends were trimmed by 1 base and 5 bases, with 11 bases remaining between them. The CDR3 length is 14 residues. CDR1 SGHTA and CDR2 FQGNSA come from the germline V gene. Here the CDR3 reads CASSLDGAGETQYF. The DNA for the CDR3 is TGTGCCAGCAGCTTAGATGGGGCGGGGGAGACCCAGTACTTC.

This chain links TRBV19 with TRBJ1-1, with D unresolved. V was shortened by 8 bases and J by 0 bases, with 13 bases between the two germline ends. This CDR3 is built from 14 residues. CDR1 LNHDA and CDR2 SQIVND come from the germline V gene (reference sequence). This CDR3 is CASSEEPMNTEAFF. For the CDR3, the DNA is TGTGCCAGTTCAGAGGAACCAATGAACACTGAAGCTTTCTTT.

V and J are TRBV18 and TRBJ2-5, with TRBD2 matching 12 bases. The length of the CDR3 is 18 residues. V shed 3 bases and J 5 bases; nucleotides not matched to a gene: 13. The germline V gene encodes CDR1 KGHSH and CDR2 LQKENI. The DNA for the CDR3 is TGTGCCAGCTCACCTCTTAGGACTAGCGGGAAGCGGGAGGAGACCCAGTACTTC. Its protein is CASSPLRTSGKREETQYF.

This clone showed up just a few times. The rearrangement links TRBV7-2 to TRBJ2-2; tentatively, D is TRBD2 (5 bases). The germline CDR1 and CDR2 sequences are SGHTA and FQGNSA. V was cut by 6 bases and J by 5 bases, with 10 bases left in between. This CDR3 is 13 amino acids long. The CDR3 nucleotides are TGTGCCAGCAGGGAACCGGGGACCGGGGAGCTGTTTTTT. This translates into CASREPGTGELFF.

The J gene is TRBJ1-3, the V gene TRBV29-1; no reliable D call. The CDR3 runs 12 residues. CDR1 is SQVTM, CDR2 ANQGSEA, per germline. V lost 2 bases, J lost 2 bases, and 4 bases lay in between. CDR3 sequence (DNA): TGCAGCGTTGAACGAGCTGGAAACACCATATATTTT. It encodes CSVERAGNTIYF.

The chain is built from TRBV5-1 and TRBJ1-4; unclear D gene. Per the germline V gene, CDR1 is SGHRS and CDR2 is YFSETQ. This CDR3 has 16 residues. V was pared by 6 bases and J by 7 bases, with 22 bases between. This CDR3 is CASTEDPGSLGEKLFF. CDR3 in DNA: TGCGCCAGCACCGAAGATCCCGGGTCCCTGGGTGAAAAACTGTTTTTT.

This rearrangement joins TRBV27 to TRBJ2-7; 10 bases fit TRBD2. The CDR3 has 15 amino acids. V shed 4 bases and J 6 bases; nucleotides not matched to a gene: 9. Germline V CDR1 and CDR2: MNHEY, SMNVEV (reference sequence). This CDR3 is CASSSAGLATSEQYF. The CDR3 nucleotides read TGTGCCAGCAGTTCTGCGGGACTAGCGACATCCGAGCAGTACTTC.

CDR3 nucleotide sequence: TGCAGTGCAACCTCTAGCGGGAAGCAGTTCTTC. The encoded protein is CSATSSGKQFF. The genes are TRBV20-1 and TRBJ2-1; the match to TRBD2 covers 9 bases. This CDR3 region has 11 residues. V was clipped by 6 bases and J by 11 bases; unmatched bases: 5. Germline V gene data show CDR1 as DFQATT and CDR2 as SNEGSKA (reference sequence).

This clone has just one count. The rearrangement joins TRBV7-9 to TRBJ2-5, with D possibly being TRBD2 (6 bases). The CDR3 has 14 residues. V dropped 2 bases and J dropped 7 bases, with 14 bases sitting between them. Per germline, CDR1 SEHNR and CDR2 FQNEAQ (reference sequence). The CDR3 DNA follows: TGTGCCAGCAGCTTAAGCGGGTCTCTTGGGACCCAGTACTTC. Protein: CASSLSGSLGTQYF.

This clone was detected only once. The chain links TRBV29-1 to TRBJ2-1; D unresolved. The CDR3 runs 11 residues. Trimming took off 3 bases at V and 6 bases at J, with 6 bases between the two ends. Germline V lookup: CDR1 SQVTM, CDR2 ANQGSEA. CDR3 amino acids: CSVESPNEQFF. In nucleotides, the CDR3 is TGCAGCGTTGAGAGTCCCAATGAGCAGTTCTTC.

The chain is built from TRBV28 and TRBJ2-3; D is uncertain. The CDR3 is 16 residues long. Germline V lookup: CDR1 MDHEN, CDR2 SYDVKM. V shed 2 bases and J shed 0 bases, with 12 bases lying between them. The CDR3 loop reads CASSLHPGRSTDTQYF. The CDR3 DNA is TGTGCCAGCAGTTTACACCCAGGCCGGAGCACAGATACGCAGTATTTT.